The source of this T cell receptor beta chain is a study of T-cell memory formation after mild COVID-19. General study results and limits: Second-wave clones with a day 37 peak had unconfirmed SARS-CoV-2 specificity.

V lost 4 bases and J lost 5, with 12 bases in between. Germline loops: CDR1 SGHTA, CDR2 FQGTGA. The CDR3 length is 14 residues. This clonotype was detected ten times or more. The antigen is undetermined. TCRdb re-derived calls from the 5' RACE reads in MiXCR, one entry per CDR3 protein. The repertoire consists of over 300,000 distinct CDR3 sequences, with 20% occurring once and the leading ten covering 21%. The chain carries TRBV7-3 and TRBJ2-1, with D possibly TRBD1 on 6 matching bases. The sample was PBMCs or a T cell subset sorted from them (not recorded which). This sequence was found in a man aged 18 to 29 who had mild COVID-19 (a few samples of this study predate the infection). Cell type and time point are not known. CDR3 DNA: TGTGCCAGCAGCTCAGGGGTCACCAACAATGAGCAGTTCTTC. Translation: CASSSGVTNNEQFF.